The 8 T cell receptor beta chains below all came from one sample that was sequenced in a study of cytomegalovirus exposure and HLA in healthy donors. PCR employed 60 Vbeta and 13 Jbeta primers. Assay: immunoSEQ multiplex PCR; the TCRdb copy retains only in-frame clones and omits some. The table includes 100,000 to 150,000 clones, around 82% detected once. Sequencing was done on a sample of PBMCs. The receptors were gathered from a woman in her forties in good health and CMV-seropositive.

The V and J genes are TRBV5-1 and TRBJ2-7; D ambiguous. The CDR3 spans 17 residues. V lost 0 bases and J lost 2, with 18 bases in between. Germline-derived CDR1 and CDR2 are SGHRS and YFSETQ. CDR3 DNA sequence: TGCGCCAGCAGCTTGGAGTTGAGCCCGAACAGTCCCTACGAGCAGTACTTC. Translating it yields CASSLELSPNSPYEQYF. Together with reference TRBV5-1 and TRBJ2-7, the CDR3 gives the full variable domain: KAGVTQTPRYLIKTRGQQVTLSCSPISGHRSVSWYQQTPGQGLQFLFEYFSETQRNKGNFPGRFSGRQFSNSRSEMNVSTLELGDSALYLCASSLELSPNSPYEQYFGPGTRLTVT.

This clone was seen once. This sequence joins TRBV28 and TRBJ2-7; TRBD1 is a possible D gene (5 bases). This CDR3 has 13 residues. The germline V gene has CDR1 MDHEN and CDR2 SYDVKM. With 9 bases removed from V and 5 bases from J, the gap between germline ends came to 17 bases. CDR3 residues: CASSTTDSHEQYF. DNA of the CDR3: TGTGCCAGTTCGACGACAGACAGTCACGAGCAGTACTTC.

The sample holds a few counts of this clone. The CDR3 does not close with the conserved phenylalanine or tryptophan, likely indicating a read error. It is unclear where the CDR3 begins or ends on the DNA, so no DNA is shown, and the CDR3 is as TCRdb lists it. CDR3: CASSLTTGLFSPLLY. The V and J genes are TRBV5-1 and TRBJ2-7; the DNA was not used to check the table's D call, TRBD2. The length of the CDR3 is 15 amino acids, counting both ends. Germline loops: CDR1 SGHRS, CDR2 YFSETQ.

The chain uses TRBV28 and TRBJ2-7; 9 bases are shared with TRBD2. The CDR3 is 15 residues long. Germline CDR1 is MDHEN and CDR2 is SYDVKM. V dropped 6 bases and J dropped 1; count of bases not matched to a gene: 7. The CDR3 bases are TGTGCCAGCAGAATCACTAGCGGGCCTTCCTACGAGCAGTACTTC. It encodes CASRITSGPSYEQYF.

V gene TRBV11-3 combines with J gene TRBJ1-5; 8 bases line up with TRBD1. Unmatched junction bases numbered 9, after V lost 5 bases and J lost 0 bases. This CDR3 contains 17 residues. CDR1 and CDR2 from the germline V gene are SGHNT and YENEEA. CDR3 nucleotide sequence: TGTGCCAGCAGCCACAACACAGGGACAGGTAGCAATCAGCCCCAGCATTTT. Translating gives CASSHNTGTGSNQPQHF. Combining the CDR3 with reference TRBV11-3 and TRBJ1-5 gives the whole variable domain EAGVVQSPRYKIIEKKQPVAFWCNPISGHNTLYWYLQNLGQGPELLIRYENEEAVDDSQLPKDRFSAERLKGVDSTLKIQPAELGDSAVYLCASSHNTGTGSNQPQHFGDGTRLSIL.

V gene TRBV14 combines with J gene TRBJ2-1; 16 nucleotides match TRBD2. The length of the CDR3 is 17 residues. The V and J ends lost 4 bases and 9 bases, in that order; junction bases with no gene match: 9. The germline gives CDR1 SGHDN, CDR2 FVKESK. The CDR3 spells CASSPKVGLAGGSEQFF. CDR3 coding DNA: TGTGCCAGCAGCCCCAAAGTGGGACTAGCGGGAGGGAGTGAGCAGTTCTTC.

The chain couples TRBV11-2 to TRBJ2-3; 7 bases fit TRBD2. Germline values: CDR1 SGHAT, CDR2 FQNNGV. The CDR3 is made up of 17 amino acids. With 1 base clipped from V and 2 bases from J, the junction kept 9 bases outside the gene matches. The CDR3 DNA reads as TGTGCCAGCAGCTTAGGTCGCCTAGCGGTACCCACAGATACGCAGTATTTT. It encodes CASSLGRLAVPTDTQYF.

This clone occurred a few times. This chain links TRBV13 with TRBJ2-2; 8 bases agree with TRBD2. CDR3 length: 15 amino acids. Per the germline V gene, CDR1 is PRHDT and CDR2 is FYEKMQ (reference sequence). With V trimmed by 2 bases and J by 6 bases, 5 bases remained unmatched. In nucleotides, the CDR3 is TGTGCCAGCAGCTTACCGGGAGGGCGGCCCGGGGAGCTGTTTTTT. It yields the protein CASSLPGGRPGELFF.